The T cell receptor (beta chain) described here comes from a study of cytomegalovirus exposure and HLA in healthy donors. Study-level points and caveats: Within the 120 or so validation repertoires, first-cohort TCR clusters tended to co-occur, according to a later analysis. Cytomegalovirus association was assigned to over 150 TCR beta chains.

Profiling relied on immunoSEQ multiplex PCR, and the TCRdb table lists in-frame clones only, not all of them. The table records fewer than 120,000 clones, roughly nine tenths of them present only once. Notes on this clone: The antigen is unknown.

Sequencing was carried out using PBMCs. The receptor was derived from a woman aged 18 to 35 in good health and CMV-seronegative.

CDR3: CASSHGLAGGPAYEQYF. The CDR3 DNA reads as TGTGCCAGCAGCCATGGACTAGCGGGAGGTCCGGCCTACGAGCAGTACTTC. This sequence joins TRBV14 and TRBJ2-7, with TRBD2 matching over 14 bases. J was trimmed by 2 bases and V by 3 bases; bases with no gene match: 6. Germline loops: CDR1 SGHDN, CDR2 FVKESK. The CDR3 is made up of 17 amino acids.